This T cell receptor beta chain was found in a study of blood T cell repertoires in COVID-19. Overall study: The samples span acute and convalescent COVID-19 from the United States, Italy and Spain. T cells, B-cell-depleted T cells, or PBMCs supplied cDNA or gDNA.

Seattle cases were enrolled at active infection and followed longitudinally. Study processing details: Amplification of reference gene primers provided the estimated nucleated cell counts. Sequenced by immunoSEQ multiplex PCR; TCRdb stores in-frame clones only, minus some. From that table come the V and J calls and clone size; the DNA was used to work out D and trimming. The sample has tens of thousands of clones; roughly 89% are singletons. This CDR3 region has 14 residues. CDR1 is MDHEN and CDR2 is SYDVKM in the germline V gene. Trimming removed 6 bases at V and 1 base at J, with 10 bases between. The chain has TRBV28 and TRBJ1-5; no definite D call. The receptor comes from a man in his forties or fifties with COVID-19, enrolled during active disease. Sequencing was performed on peripheral blood. The CDR3 DNA reads TGTGCCAGCAGGATCCTAGCGAGCAATCAGCCCCAGCATTTT. It specifies CASRILASNQPQHF.